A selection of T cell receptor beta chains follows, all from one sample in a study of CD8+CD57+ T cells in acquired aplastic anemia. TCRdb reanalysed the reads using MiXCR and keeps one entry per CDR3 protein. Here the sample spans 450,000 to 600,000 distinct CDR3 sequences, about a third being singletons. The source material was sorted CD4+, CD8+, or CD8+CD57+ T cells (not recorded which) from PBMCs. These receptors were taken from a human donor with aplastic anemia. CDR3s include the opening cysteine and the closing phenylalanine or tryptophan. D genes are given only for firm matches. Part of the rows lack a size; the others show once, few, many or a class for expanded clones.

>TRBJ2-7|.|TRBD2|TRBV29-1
CSTSLAGVGEQYF
TGCAGCACCTCGTTAGCGGGGGTGGGCGAGCAGTACTTC
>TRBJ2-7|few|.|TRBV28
CASSTHYEQYF
TGTGCCAGCAGTACCCACTACGAGCAGTACTTC
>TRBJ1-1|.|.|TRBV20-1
CSAPGQPEAFF
TGCAGTGCCCCCGGACAGCCTGAAGCTTTCTTT
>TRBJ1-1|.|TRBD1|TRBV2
CASSWGQEMNTEAFF
TGTGCCAGCAGTTGGGGACAGGAAATGAACACTGAAGCTTTCTTT
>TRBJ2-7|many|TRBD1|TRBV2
CAGTGVSYEQYF
TGTGCCGGAACAGGGGTCTCCTACGAGCAGTACTTC
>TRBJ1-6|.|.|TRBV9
CASSVAYRNSPLHF
TGTGCCAGCAGCGTAGCCTATCGGAATTCACCCCTCCACTTT
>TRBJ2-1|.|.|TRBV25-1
CASSELQVSYNEQFF
TGTGCCAGCAGTGAATTACAGGTCTCTTACAATGAGCAGTTCTTC
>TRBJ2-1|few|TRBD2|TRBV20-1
CSAIAGGLVEQFF
TGCAGTGCTATTGCGGGGGGGCTTGTTGAGCAGTTCTTC
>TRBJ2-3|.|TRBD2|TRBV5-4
CASSWSLASGATDTQYF
TGTGCCAGCAGCTGGTCTCTGGCTAGCGGGGCCACAGATACGCAGTATTTT
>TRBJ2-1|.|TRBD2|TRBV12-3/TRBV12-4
CASPYTSGRGYNEQFF
TGTGCCAGCCCGTACACTAGCGGGAGAGGGTACAATGAGCAGTTCTTC
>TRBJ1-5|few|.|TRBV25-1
CASSELSTSHQPQHF
TGTGCCAGCAGTGAATTGTCCACATCCCATCAGCCCCAGCATTTT
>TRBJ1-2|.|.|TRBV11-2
CASSYPRLGPGYTF
TGTGCCAGCAGCTACCCAAGGCTGGGGCCTGGCTACACCTTC
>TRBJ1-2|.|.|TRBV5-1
CASSSLDRNYGYTF
TGCGCCAGCAGCTCCTTAGACAGAAACTATGGCTACACCTTC
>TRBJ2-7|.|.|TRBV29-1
CSVEVQGRLSYEQYF
TGCAGCGTTGAAGTTCAAGGACGGCTAAGCTACGAGCAGTACTTC
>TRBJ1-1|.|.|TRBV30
CAWEHRASAEAFF
TGTGCCTGGGAACACAGAGCTTCCGCTGAAGCTTTCTTT
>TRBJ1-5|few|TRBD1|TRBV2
CASSGDRVNQPQHF
TGTGCCAGCAGTGGGGACAGGGTCAATCAGCCCCAGCATTTT
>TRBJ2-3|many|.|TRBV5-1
CASSSGKGRLADTQYF
TGCGCCAGCAGCTCGGGTAAAGGGAGGCTGGCAGATACGCAGTATTTT
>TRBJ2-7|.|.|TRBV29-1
CSVRQLYGQYF
TGCAGTGTAAGACAGTTGTACGGGCAGTACTTC
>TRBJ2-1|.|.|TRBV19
CASTPDSSSYNEQFF
TGTGCCAGTACCCCGGACTCTAGCTCCTACAATGAGCAGTTCTTC
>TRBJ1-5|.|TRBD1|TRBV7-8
CASSLESSRTGASNQPQHF
TGTGCCAGCAGCTTAGAATCCTCGAGGACAGGGGCTAGCAATCAGCCCCAGCATTTT
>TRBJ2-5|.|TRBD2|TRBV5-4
CASSAGLAGGDETQYF
TGTGCCAGCAGCGCCGGACTAGCGGGAGGGGACGAGACCCAGTACTTC
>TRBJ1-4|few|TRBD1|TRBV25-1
CASTWDRGSLGEKLFF
TGTGCCAGCACCTGGGACAGGGGCTCCCTGGGTGAAAAACTGTTTTTT
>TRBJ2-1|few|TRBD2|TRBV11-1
CASRGGLAGVDEQFF
TGTGCCAGCAGGGGTGGACTAGCGGGAGTCGATGAGCAGTTCTTC